This TCR beta chain was identified in a study of CD8+ T cells in alopecia areata. Study conclusions and caveats: Tofacitinib significantly lowered scalp clonality and expanded CD8+ clones among the top 100.

This clone has only one observation. The antigen is undetermined. V was cut by 4 bases and J by 4 bases, with 4 bases left in between. The CDR3 has 11 residues. From germline, CDR1 is MNHEY and CDR2 SVGAGI. As for treatment: oral pan-JAK inhibitor, 5-10 mg twice daily. RNA extraction was followed by reverse transcription into cDNA, which acted as the sequencing template. TCRdb keeps only in-frame clones here, not all; method: immunoSEQ multiplex PCR. The sample records fewer than 250,000 clones, roughly three fifths being singletons. This TCR was sampled from a human donor with alopecia areata. The V call is TRBV6-5, the J call TRBJ1-2; D call uncertain. Sequenced material: CD4+ T cells sorted from blood, taken at week 4, from a patient treated with tofacitinib. In DNA, the CDR3 is TGTGCCAGCAGTTCGGCCTATGGCTACACCTTC. This sequence encodes CASSSAYGYTF.